This T cell receptor beta chain was obtained from a study of blood T cell repertoires in COVID-19. Libraries were prepared by immunoSEQ multiplex PCR; TCRdb keeps only in-frame clonotypes and omits some of them. Of roughly 230,000 clones listed, roughly 84% are singletons. CDR3 length equals 18 residues. V lost 0 bases and J lost 10; bases outside the gene matches: 16. Looked up from germline, CDR1 is MGHRA and CDR2 is YSYEKL. The material sequenced was PBMCs or T cells enriched from blood (not recorded which). This chain joins TRBV4-1 and TRBJ2-1, with 9 bases identical to TRBD2. The sequence came from a man aged 30 to 45 in a cohort exposed to, infected with or recovered from COVID-19 (not recorded which). Here the CDR3 reads CASSQDISGTSLNREQFF. Written as DNA, the CDR3 is TGCGCCAGCAGCCAAGATATATCCGGGACTAGCTTGAATCGCGAGCAGTTCTTC.